The present TCR beta chain was sequenced within a study of T cells expressing NK-cell markers. With the 5' RACE reads reprocessed, TCRdb shows one record per CDR3 protein and no DNA. The sample's table shows about 550,000 distinct CDR3 sequences. The receptor was derived from a man aged 18 to 30 in good health. Material for sequencing was blood T cells: a sorted CD56 or NKG2C T cell subset, CD4+ or CD8+ T cells, or bulk PBMC T cells (not recorded which).

CDR3 residues: CASSPSTGGPNEKLFF. This rearrangement joins TRBV13 to TRBJ1-4; without DNA, the TCRdb call of TRBD1 cannot be checked. The CDR3 sequence is 16 residues long. In germline, CDR1 is PRHDT, CDR2 FYEKMQ (reference sequence).